This T cell receptor beta chain was profiled in a study of T-cell memory formation after mild COVID-19. Study-wide points: Researchers report contracting CD4+ clones mostly in CM and EM, with CD8+ clones in EMRA.

Looked up from germline, CDR1 is SGHTA and CDR2 is FQGNSA. The CDR3 is made up of 13 amino acids. V was cut by 1 base and J by 5 bases, with 7 bases left in between. TCRdb recomputed calls from the 5' RACE reads with MiXCR, one row per CDR3 protein. This sample has 200,000 to 250,000 distinct CDR3 sequences, with about 16% found just once. With respect to this clonotype: Antigen unknown.

What was sequenced was PBMCs or a T cell subset sorted from them (not recorded which). This clonotype originated in an adult woman who had mild COVID-19 (a few samples of this study predate the infection). Cell type and time point are not known. The V gene is TRBV7-2, the J gene TRBJ2-3, with unresolved D. The DNA of the CDR3 is TGTGCCAGCAGCTTAGACAGAATAGATACGCAGTATTTT. Translated: CASSLDRIDTQYF.